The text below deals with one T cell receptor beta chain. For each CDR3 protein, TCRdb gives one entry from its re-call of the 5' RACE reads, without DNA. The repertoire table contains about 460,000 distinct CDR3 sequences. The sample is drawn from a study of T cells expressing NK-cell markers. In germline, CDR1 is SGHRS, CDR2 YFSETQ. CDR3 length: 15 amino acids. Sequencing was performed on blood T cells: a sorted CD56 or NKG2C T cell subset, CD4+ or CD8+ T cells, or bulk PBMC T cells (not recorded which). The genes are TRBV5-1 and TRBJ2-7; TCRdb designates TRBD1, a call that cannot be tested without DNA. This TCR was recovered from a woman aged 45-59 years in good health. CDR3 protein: CASSSTGTGGYEQYF. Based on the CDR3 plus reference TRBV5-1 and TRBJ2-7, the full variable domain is KAGVTQTPRYLIKTRGQQVTLSCSPISGHRSVSWYQQTPGQGLQFLFEYFSETQRNKGNFPGRFSGRQFSNSRSEMNVSTLELGDSALYLCASSSTGTGGYEQYFGPGTRLTVT.